This T cell receptor (beta chain) derives from a study of cytomegalovirus exposure and HLA in healthy donors. Broader study findings: A prior analysis recorded that most TCR beta V segments were productive about 87% or about 30% of the time.

In the PCR, 60 Vbeta and 13 Jbeta primers were used. Produced via immunoSEQ multiplex PCR; TCRdb's table is partial and in-frame only. Of some 150,000 clones listed, approximately 63% are singletons. Germline-derived CDR1 and CDR2 are MNHNS and SASEGT. This CDR3 comprises 13 residues. Trimming removed 2 bases from V and 1 base from J, with 5 bases in between. Details on this clone: Its antigen is undetermined.

Sequencing was done on a sample of PBMCs. The V call is TRBV6-1, the J call TRBJ1-1; no clear D gene. The receptor comes from an older woman in good health and CMV-seropositive. This chain's CDR3 is CASSENWNTEAFF. CDR3 bases: TGTGCCAGCAGTGAAAACTGGAACACTGAAGCTTTCTTT.